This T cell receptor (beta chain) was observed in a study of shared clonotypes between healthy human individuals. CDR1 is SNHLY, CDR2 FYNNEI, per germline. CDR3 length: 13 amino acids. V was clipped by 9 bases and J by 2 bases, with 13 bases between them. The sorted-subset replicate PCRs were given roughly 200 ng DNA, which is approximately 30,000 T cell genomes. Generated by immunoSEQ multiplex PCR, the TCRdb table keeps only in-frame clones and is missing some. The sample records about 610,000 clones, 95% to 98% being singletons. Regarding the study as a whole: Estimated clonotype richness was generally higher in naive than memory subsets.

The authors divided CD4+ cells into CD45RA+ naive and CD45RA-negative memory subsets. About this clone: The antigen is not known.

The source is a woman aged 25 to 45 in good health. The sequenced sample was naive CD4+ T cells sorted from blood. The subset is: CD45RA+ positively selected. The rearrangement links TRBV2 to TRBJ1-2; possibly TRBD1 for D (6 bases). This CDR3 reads CARTRTENYGYTF. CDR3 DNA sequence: TGTGCCAGGACCCGGACAGAGAACTATGGCTACACCTTC.